Sequencing of this T cell receptor (beta chain) was carried out in a study of control samples from healthy donors and cancer patients (dated by TCRdb to the early 2020s). Libraries were prepared through the immunoSEQ multiplex PCR assay. Held by TCRdb, this immuneACCESS table contains in-frame sequences only and omits some clones. Under half of the omission traces to an unresolved V gene where checked; the cause of the rest is unknown. Present in this sample are about 86,000 clones, 85% to 90% of which were seen just once. The ten top clones hold less than 10% of the sample. A note on this clone: The specificity of this receptor is unknown. Per-base qualities were not stored, and no clone one base away is much larger.

The sample comprised PBMCs. The receptor's source is a woman in her forties or fifties with colorectal cancer.

In nucleotide form, the sequence is TGTGCCAGCAGCCAAATGCAAGACAATGGCTACACCTTC. This gives the protein CASSQMQDNGYTF. The chain uses TRBV3-1 (or the pseudogene TRBV3-2) and TRBJ1-2, with no D gene named confidently. From a lookup of the germline V gene (reference sequence), CDR1 and CDR2 are LGHDT and YNNKEL. Including cysteine and phenylalanine, the CDR3 has 13 amino acids. Of all the DNA, just the CDR3 is kept, 39 bases in frame from base 1. The junction carries 10 bases between V and J, which are trimmed by 2 bases and 6 bases respectively.